This T cell receptor beta chain was observed in a study of T cell responses to AZD1222 COVID-19 vaccine. Study-level findings and limits: A mostly white British donor set with more females was recruited, and clonal diversity was possibly underestimated. The study found Spike-specific TCR breadth and depth rose after two AZD1222 doses. Researchers report vaccine-associated CD4 TCRs spanning spike, with dominance at 160-218 and 743-854. The study reported that nearly half of spike-specific TCRs target unmutated variant regions.

TCRdb keeps only in-frame clones here, not all; method: immunoSEQ multiplex PCR. This table lists under 150,000 clones. On this clone: Its antigen remains unidentified.

The V gene's germline CDR1 is SGHNT and CDR2 YENEEA. This CDR3 comprises 16 residues. V was clipped by 4 bases and J by 2 bases, with 17 bases between them. Sample: peripheral blood. This TCR derives from an adult in good health. The chain links TRBV11-3 to TRBJ1-1; D gene unclear. In DNA, the CDR3 is TGTGCCAGCAGCTCCGGACCCTTGAGGGCTAACACTGAAGCTTTCTTT. This gives the protein CASSSGPLRANTEAFF.